These T cell receptor beta chains were read from a single sample in a study of shared clonotypes between healthy human individuals. Assay: immunoSEQ multiplex PCR; the TCRdb copy retains only in-frame clones and omits some. The sample lists about 1.1 million clones, roughly 77% seen once, with approximately 0.95% in the top ten. The sample was memory CD4+ T cells from PBMCs. Receptor source: a young man in good health. Some clones in this sample may be carry-over from other donors' samples. Each CDR3 is given with its conserved first and last residue. The D gene is left open where the match is weak. A row's size may be missing; if present it is once, few, many or a size class.

clone_size | j_call | d_call | v_call | cdr3_aa | cdr3_nt
once | TRBJ2-5 | - | TRBV7-9 | CASSSTSETQYF | TGTGCCAGCAGCTCCACGTCAGAGACCCAGTACTTC
many | TRBJ1-2 | - | TRBV28 | CASSLGRVGYTF | TGTGCCAGCAGTCTGGGTAGAGTAGGCTACACCTTC
- | TRBJ2-7 | TRBD1 | TRBV6-5 | CASRGPGGYEQYF | TGTGCCAGCAGGGGTCCAGGGGGTTACGAGCAGTACTTC
- | TRBJ1-1 | - | TRBV25-1 | CASSEGGGRDTEAFF | TGTGCCAGCAGTGAGGGCGGGGGAAGAGACACTGAAGCTTTCTTT
- | TRBJ1-3 | - | TRBV25-1 | CASSAPLAGSGNTIYF | TGTGCCAGCAGTGCCCCCTTGGCAGGCTCAGGAAACACCATATATTTT
- | TRBJ2-5 | TRBD2 | TRBV5-1 | CASRRGTGGVETQYF | TGCGCCAGCAGAAGGGGAACTGGGGGGGTAGAGACCCAGTACTTC
many | TRBJ1-4 | TRBD1 | TRBV7-2 | CASTPSGTGFESEKLFF | TGTGCCAGCACCCCTTCGGGGACAGGGTTTGAAAGTGAAAAACTGTTTTTT
- | TRBJ2-1 | - | TRBV27 | CASSPWGKDGEQFF | TGTGCCAGCAGCCCCTGGGGAAAGGATGGTGAGCAGTTCTTC
once | TRBJ2-7 | - | TRBV28 | CASSLVSRASYEQYF | TGTGCCAGCAGTTTGGTTAGCAGGGCGAGCTACGAGCAGTACTTC
- | TRBJ2-2 | - | TRBV2 | CASSPRGRDTGELFF | TGTGCCAGCAGCCCGAGGGGCAGGGACACCGGGGAGCTGTTTTTT
- | TRBJ2-7 | - | TRBV2 | CASSPRGRAYEQYF | TGTGCCAGCAGTCCCCGGGGCAGGGCCTACGAGCAGTACTTC
- | TRBJ2-5 | - | TRBV5-1 | CASSLGAMALQETQYF | TGCGCCAGCAGCTTGGGGGCAATGGCCCTACAAGAGACCCAGTACTTC
- | TRBJ2-4 | - | TRBV19 | CASSSGFPLAKNIQYF | TGTGCCAGTAGTTCGGGATTTCCCCTAGCCAAAAACATTCAGTACTTC
- | TRBJ2-7 | - | TRBV5-4 | CASSSAGTITYEQYF | TGTGCCAGCAGCTCAGCCGGGACAATCACCTACGAGCAGTACTTC
- | TRBJ2-1 | - | TRBV7-3 | CASSFHGGNEQFF | TGTGCCAGCAGCTTCCATGGTGGCAATGAGCAGTTCTTC
- | TRBJ2-1 | - | TRBV27 | CAAGALGARYNEQFF | TGTGCCGCCGGGGCTCTGGGAGCCCGATACAATGAGCAGTTCTTC
few | TRBJ1-2 | - | TRBV7-9 | CASSGPTANYGYTF | TGTGCCAGCAGCGGACCGACAGCTAACTATGGCTACACCTTC
- | TRBJ1-2 | - | TRBV5-4 | CASSSEPDRNYGYTF | TGTGCCAGCAGCTCGGAACCTGACCGTAACTATGGCTACACCTTC
- | TRBJ1-2 | - | TRBV6-5 | CASNDRKYGYTF | TGTGCCAGCAACGACAGGAAATATGGCTACACCTTC
- | TRBJ2-7 | TRBD1 | TRBV5-1 | CASSLAQGAYEQYF | TGCGCCAGCAGCCTTGCACAGGGGGCCTACGAGCAGTACTTC
- | TRBJ2-7 | - | TRBV11-1 | CASSLAGPPLGDAYEQYF | TGTGCCAGCAGCTTAGCGGGCCCCCCTTTAGGGGACGCCTACGAGCAGTACTTC
- | TRBJ2-7 | TRBD2 | TRBV7-6 | CASSSGGLADSYEQYF | TGTGCCAGCAGCTCGGGGGGACTAGCGGACTCCTACGAGCAGTACTTC